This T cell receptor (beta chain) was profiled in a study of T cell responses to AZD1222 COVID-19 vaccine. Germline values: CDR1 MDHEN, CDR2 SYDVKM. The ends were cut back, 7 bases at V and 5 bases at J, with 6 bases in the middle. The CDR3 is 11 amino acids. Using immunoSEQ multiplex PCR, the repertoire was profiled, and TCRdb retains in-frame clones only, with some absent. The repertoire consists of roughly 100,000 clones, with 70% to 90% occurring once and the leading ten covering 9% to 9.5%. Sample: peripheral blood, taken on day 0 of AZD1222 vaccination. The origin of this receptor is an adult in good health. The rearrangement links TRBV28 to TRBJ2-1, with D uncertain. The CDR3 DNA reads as TGTGCCAGCACCGTTAACAATGAGCAGTTCTTC. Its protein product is CASTVNNEQFF. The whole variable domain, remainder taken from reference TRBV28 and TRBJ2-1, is DVKVTQSSRYLVKRTGEKVFLECVQDMDHENMFWYRQDPGLGLRLIYFSYDVKMKEKGDIPEGYSVSREKKERFSLILESASTNQTSMYLCASTVNNEQFFGPGTRLTVL.